A single sample gave rise to the 20 T cell receptor beta chains below, sequenced in a study of shared clonotypes between healthy human individuals. Positively selected for CCR7, the CD45RO-negative cells used as naive CD8 cells excluded terminally differentiated effector memory CD45RA+ cells. TCRdb's copy holds only in-frame clones and misses some; the assay was immunoSEQ multiplex PCR. The sample has about 590,000 clones, 95% seen once. Input material: naive CD8+ T cells sorted from blood. These receptors originate from a woman in her twenties or thirties in good health.

CDR3 residues: CASSEGSGSYEQYF. The CDR3 DNA follows: TGTGCCAGCAGTGAAGGATCAGGCTCCTACGAGCAGTACTTC. The V gene is TRBV6-1, the J gene TRBJ2-7; D is unresolved. Germline CDR1 reads MNHNS; CDR2 reads SASEGT. This CDR3 is 14 amino acids long. Trimming left V 1 base short and J 0 bases short, with 7 bases between.

V gene TRBV19 combines with J gene TRBJ2-6, with D possibly called TRBD1 or TRBD2 (5 bases each). The CDR3 is 15 amino acids. Between the trimmed V and J ends, which lost 7 bases and 0 bases, there was a span of 10 bases. Per germline, CDR1 LNHDA and CDR2 SQIVND (reference sequence). The CDR3 spells CASTRGVSGANVLTF. For the CDR3, the DNA is TGTGCCAGTACCCGAGGGGTCTCTGGGGCCAACGTCCTGACTTTC. Complete variable domain (other parts from reference TRBV19 and TRBJ2-6): DGGITQSPKYLFRKEGQNVTLSCEQNLNHDAMYWYRQDPGQGLRLIYYSQIVNDFQKGDIAEGYSVSREKKESFPLTVTSAQKNPTAFYLCASTRGVSGANVLTFGAGSRLTVL.

The chain couples TRBV28 to TRBJ1-1; 7 nucleotides match TRBD1. CDR3 length: 13 residues. The germline gives CDR1 MDHEN, CDR2 SYDVKM. Trimming at V came to 6 bases and at J to 5 bases, leaving 6 bases not matched to a gene. CDR3 DNA: TGTGCCAGCAGACTCAGGGGGGGAACTGAAGCTTTCTTT. Translated: CASRLRGGTEAFF.

The chain joins TRBV6-5 to TRBJ2-7; 11 bases match TRBD1. This CDR3 has 16 amino acids. The trim removed 3 bases at V and 5 bases at J, leaving 9 bases unmatched. The V gene's germline CDR1 is MNHEY and CDR2 SVGAGI. The CDR3 protein is CASSYGGDRGVDEQYF. The CDR3 coding sequence is TGTGCCAGCAGTTATGGGGGGGACAGGGGGGTCGACGAGCAGTACTTC.

This chain links TRBV19 with TRBJ2-3; 10 bases are shared with TRBD2. Germline V gene sequence: CDR1 LNHDA, CDR2 SQIVND (reference sequence). This CDR3 comprises 16 residues. V trimming: 1 base; J trimming: 6 bases; junction bases outside the gene matches: 7. The CDR3 loop is CASSIVAGGGGDTQYF. CDR3 DNA: TGTGCCAGTAGTATAGTAGCGGGAGGTGGGGGCGATACGCAGTATTTT. Complete variable domain (other parts from reference TRBV19 and TRBJ2-3): DGGITQSPKYLFRKEGQNVTLSCEQNLNHDAMYWYRQDPGQGLRLIYYSQIVNDFQKGDIAEGYSVSREKKESFPLTVTSAQKNPTAFYLCASSIVAGGGGDTQYFGPGTRLTVL.

The rearrangement joins TRBV27 to TRBJ2-7; the D gene is possibly TRBD2 (6 bases). The ends were cut back, 3 bases at V and 4 bases at J, with 19 bases in the middle. Per germline, CDR1 MNHEY and CDR2 SMNVEV (reference sequence). The CDR3 length is 16 residues. The CDR3 DNA reads TGTGCCAGCAGTTTCCAGCTTCGGGACTCTCAATACGAGCAGTACTTC. This gives the protein CASSFQLRDSQYEQYF.

The chain links TRBV30 to TRBJ2-1, with a tentative D call TRBD1 (5 bases). The V gene lost 0 bases and the J gene lost 8 bases, with 8 bases spanning the gap. This CDR3 region has 12 residues. Germline values: CDR1 GTSNPN, CDR2 SVGIG (reference sequence). DNA of the CDR3: TGTGCCTGGAGTGTCCTAGGGGATGAGCAGTTCTTC. It translates to CAWSVLGDEQFF.

The chain is built from TRBV19 and TRBJ1-5, with D uncertain. This CDR3 region has 13 residues. The germline gives CDR1 LNHDA, CDR2 SQIVND (reference sequence). Between the trimmed V and J ends, which lost 7 bases and 6 bases, there was a span of 13 bases. The DNA for the CDR3 is TGTGCCAGTAACGAAAGAGGAATTCAGCCCCAGCATTTT. Its protein is CASNERGIQPQHF. Variable domain in full (rest from reference TRBV19 and TRBJ1-5): DGGITQSPKYLFRKEGQNVTLSCEQNLNHDAMYWYRQDPGQGLRLIYYSQIVNDFQKGDIAEGYSVSREKKESFPLTVTSAQKNPTAFYLCASNERGIQPQHFGDGTRLSIL.

The J gene is TRBJ1-1, the V gene TRBV5-4; D gene ambiguous. Germline V CDR1 and CDR2: SGHNT, YYREEE (reference sequence). The CDR3 contains 14 residues. Trimming left V 3 bases short and J 1 base short, with 10 bases between. CDR3 sequence (DNA): TGTGCCAGCAGCTCTATCGCCGGGAACACTGAAGCTTTCTTT. Translated, it gives CASSSIAGNTEAFF.

This rearrangement joins TRBV5-1 to TRBJ1-3; no definite D call. CDR1 SGHRS and CDR2 YFSETQ come from the germline V gene. Trimming left V 2 bases short and J 4 bases short, with 10 bases between. CDR3 size: 14 residues. The CDR3, as DNA: TGCGCCAGCAGCTTTAAGCCGGAAGGAAACACCATATATTTT. Amino acid sequence: CASSFKPEGNTIYF.

This clone was counted once. This rearrangement joins TRBV19 to TRBJ2-1, with D tentatively TRBD2 (6 bases). CDR1 is LNHDA and CDR2 is SQIVND in the germline V gene (reference sequence). The CDR3 has 17 amino acids. Deletions cut 2 bases from V and 4 bases from J, with 18 bases between. The CDR3 reads CASSILSGRYRYNEQFF. The CDR3 nucleotides read TGTGCCAGTAGTATATTAAGCGGGCGCTACCGATACAATGAGCAGTTCTTC.

This chain connects TRBV21-1 to TRBJ2-7. TRBV21-1 is listed as a pseudogene. CDR3 size: 15 residues. The CDR3 DNA follows: TGTGCCAGCAGCAAAGGCCCCGCCCGCTCCTACGAGCAGTACTTC. It yields the protein CASSKGPARSYEQYF.

The rearrangement joins TRBV14 to TRBJ1-1, with 7 bases identical to TRBD1. The germline CDR1 and CDR2 sequences are SGHDN and FVKESK. V shed 1 base and J 4 bases; nucleotides not matched to a gene: 6. This CDR3 region has 15 residues. CDR3: CASSQGMTGTTEAFF. CDR3 DNA sequence: TGTGCCAGCAGCCAAGGGATGACAGGGACCACTGAAGCTTTCTTT.

The chain couples TRBV5-4 to TRBJ2-5, with 11 bases aligning to TRBD2. This CDR3 contains 15 residues. Germline V gene data show CDR1 as SGHNT and CDR2 as YYREEE (reference sequence). The V and J ends lost 5 bases and 5 bases, in that order; junction bases with no gene match: 8. CDR3 sequence reads: CASSVAGGSWETQYF. CDR3 bases: TGTGCCAGCAGTGTAGCGGGAGGGAGTTGGGAGACCCAGTACTTC.

The CDR3 reads CASNPQRETREQFF. The CDR3, as DNA: TGTGCCAGCAACCCCCAGCGGGAGACGCGTGAGCAGTTCTTC. The chain joins TRBV27 to TRBJ2-1, with TRBD2 matching 8 bases. The V segment lost 7 bases and the J segment 9 bases; nucleotides outside the gene matches: 11. The germline CDR1 and CDR2 sequences are MNHEY and SMNVEV (reference sequence). CDR3 length equals 14 residues.

J is TRBJ2-5 and V is TRBV28, with D perhaps matching TRBD1 (6 bases). V lost 6 bases to trimming and J lost 0 bases, with 11 bases between them. Germline CDR1 MDHEN, CDR2 SYDVKM. The CDR3 has 14 amino acids. CDR3: CASRLTGYQETQYF. The CDR3 nucleotides are TGTGCCAGCAGGCTGACAGGCTACCAAGAGACCCAGTACTTC.

The chain recombines TRBV7-9 with TRBJ2-2, with D unclear. V lost 2 bases to trimming and J lost 2 bases, with 6 bases between them. The CDR3 contains 14 residues. The germline gives CDR1 SEHNR, CDR2 FQNEAQ (reference sequence). The CDR3 nucleotides read TGTGCCAGCAGCTTATATGACAACACCGGGGAGCTGTTTTTT. Amino acid sequence: CASSLYDNTGELFF. The variable domain in full, with the rest retrieved from reference TRBV7-9 and TRBJ2-2, is DTGVSQNPRHKITKRGQNVTFRCDPISEHNRLYWYRQTLGQGPEFLTYFQNEAQLEKSRLLSDRFSAERPKGSFSTLEIQRTEQGDSAMYLCASSLYDNTGELFFGEGSRLTVL.

V usage is TRBV29-1 and J usage is TRBJ2-1, with 7 bases identical to TRBD1. V trimming: 7 bases; J trimming: 1 base; junction bases outside the gene matches: 7. Germline CDR1 and CDR2: SQVTM and ANQGSEA. CDR3 length: 14 amino acids. The CDR3 region is CSAIPGQSYNEQFF. Here the CDR3 DNA reads TGCAGCGCTATTCCGGGACAGTCCTACAATGAGCAGTTCTTC.

In this sample, this clone turned up a few times. The chain uses TRBV21-1 and TRBJ1-2. TRBV21-1 is assigned pseudogene status. The CDR3 runs to 10 residues. This CDR3 reads CASSKWGYTF. The CDR3 DNA reads as TGTGCCAGCAGCAAATGGGGCTACACCTTC.

The gene calls are TRBV28 and TRBJ2-1; tentatively, D is TRBD2 (5 bases). CDR1 and CDR2 (germline): MDHEN, SYDVKM. V was pared by 3 bases and J by 9 bases, with 12 bases between. The CDR3 runs 13 residues. The CDR3, as DNA: TGTGCCAGCAGTTTTACTAGACGGGGTGAGCAGTTCTTC. Its translation is CASSFTRRGEQFF.